This entry features one TCR beta chain sequence. Its antigen remains unknown. The CDR3 runs to 15 residues. V shed 6 bases and J 3 bases; nucleotides not matched to a gene: 9. Germline V lookup: CDR1 DFQATT, CDR2 SNEGSKA (reference sequence). The authors produced TCR alpha and TCR beta cDNA libraries with sample barcodes and UMIs by 5'RACE using constant-segment primers. TCRdb called the 5' RACE reads again in MiXCR, with one record for every CDR3 protein. The profile shows 200,000 to 250,000 distinct CDR3 sequences, 9.4% of them singletons. This record comes from a study of T-cell memory formation after mild COVID-19. In the study overall: The study found TCR clusters largely donor specific.

Notes on the study in general: In pre-infection memory, a portion of responding clones appeared, which suggested that cross-reactive memory joined. Specificity for SARS-CoV-2 was not confirmed among the second-wave clones peaking on day 37.

The receptor was isolated from a man in his late teens or twenties who had mild COVID-19 (a few samples of this study predate the infection). Cell type and time point are not known. V is TRBV20-1 and J is TRBJ2-1, with 9 positions matching TRBD1. Sequencing was performed on PBMCs or a T cell subset sorted from them (not recorded which). CDR3 amino acids: CSADIRDRVYNEQFF. The CDR3 nucleotides are TGCAGTGCCGATATCCGGGACAGGGTCTACAATGAGCAGTTCTTC.